This T cell receptor (beta chain) was sequenced during a study of blood T cell repertoires in COVID-19. Per the original methods: Nucleated cell number was recorded as an estimate derived from reference gene primer amplification. Repertoires were generated with immunoSEQ multiplex PCR, while TCRdb's copy carries only in-frame clones and drops some. V and J calls and clone size are those listed in that table; D and trimming were worked out from the DNA. Among 150,000 to 250,000 clones listed, around 82% were seen once. Germline assignment: CDR1 SNHLY and CDR2 FYNNEI. This CDR3 is 14 amino acids long. V was clipped by 6 bases and J by 7 bases, with 15 bases between them. This clone was found a few times.

This TCR was recovered from a man between 40 and 49 years old who had recovered from COVID-19. This sequence joins TRBV2 and TRBJ1-4, with D maybe TRBD1 (6 bases). Sequenced sample: PBMCs or T cells enriched from blood (not recorded which). The CDR3 region has the DNA TGTGCCAGCAGCTGGACAGACCAGGGTGAAAAACTGTTTTTT. This codes for CASSWTDQGEKLFF.